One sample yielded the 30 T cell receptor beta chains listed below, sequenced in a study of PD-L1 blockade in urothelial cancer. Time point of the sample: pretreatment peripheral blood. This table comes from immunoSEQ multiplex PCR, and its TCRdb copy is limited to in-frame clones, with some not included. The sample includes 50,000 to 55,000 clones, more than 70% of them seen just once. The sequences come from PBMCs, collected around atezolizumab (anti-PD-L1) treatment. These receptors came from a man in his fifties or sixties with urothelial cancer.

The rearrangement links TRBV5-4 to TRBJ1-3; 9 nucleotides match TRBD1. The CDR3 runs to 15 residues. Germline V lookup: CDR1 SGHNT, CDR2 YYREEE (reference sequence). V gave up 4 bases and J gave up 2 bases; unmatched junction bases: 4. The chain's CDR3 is CASSAGTGTGNTIYF. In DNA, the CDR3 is TGTGCCAGCAGCGCGGGGACAGGGACTGGAAACACCATATATTTT.

Here the CDR3 DNA reads TGTGCCTGGGACAGGGGGCGCGTCGACACCGGGGAGCTGTTTTTT. The encoded protein is CAWDRGRVDTGELFF. The chain employs TRBV30 and TRBJ2-2; 10 positions match TRBD1. The V gene end was trimmed by 5 bases and the J gene end by 3 bases; junction bases not matched to a gene: 6. Germline CDR1 and CDR2: GTSNPN and SVGIG (reference sequence). The length of the CDR3 is 15 residues. Complete variable domain (other parts from reference TRBV30 and TRBJ2-2): SQTIHQWPATLVQPVGSPLSLECTVEGTSNPNLYWYRQAAGRGLQLLFYSVGIGQISSEVPQNLSASRPQDRQFILSSKKLLLSDSGFYLCAWDRGRVDTGELFFGEGSRLTVL.

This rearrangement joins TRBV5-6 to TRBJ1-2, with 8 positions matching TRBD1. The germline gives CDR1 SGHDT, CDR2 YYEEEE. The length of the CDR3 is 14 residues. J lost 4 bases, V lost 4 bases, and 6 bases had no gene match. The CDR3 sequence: CASSPGGLVYGYTF. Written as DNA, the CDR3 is TGTGCCAGCAGCCCAGGGGGCCTCGTCTATGGCTACACCTTC.

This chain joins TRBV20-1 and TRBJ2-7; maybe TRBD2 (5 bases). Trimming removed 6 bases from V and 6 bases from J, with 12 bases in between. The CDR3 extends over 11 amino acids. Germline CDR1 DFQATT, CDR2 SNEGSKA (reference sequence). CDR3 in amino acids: CSATDGGEQYF. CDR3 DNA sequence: TGCAGTGCCACCGATGGAGGCGAGCAGTACTTC.

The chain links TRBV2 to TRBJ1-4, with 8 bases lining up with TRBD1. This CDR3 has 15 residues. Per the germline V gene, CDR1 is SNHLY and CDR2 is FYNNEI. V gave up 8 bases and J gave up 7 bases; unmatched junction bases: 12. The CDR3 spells CASGSGQGGFEKLFF. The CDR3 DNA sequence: TGTGCCAGCGGAAGCGGACAGGGTGGGTTTGAAAAACTGTTTTTT.

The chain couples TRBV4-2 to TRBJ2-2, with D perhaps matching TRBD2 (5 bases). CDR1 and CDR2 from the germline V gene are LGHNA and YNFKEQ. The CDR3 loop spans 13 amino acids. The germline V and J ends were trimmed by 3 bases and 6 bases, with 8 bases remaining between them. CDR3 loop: CASSQDSSGELFF. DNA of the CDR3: TGTGCCAGCAGCCAGGACTCATCCGGGGAGCTGTTTTTT.

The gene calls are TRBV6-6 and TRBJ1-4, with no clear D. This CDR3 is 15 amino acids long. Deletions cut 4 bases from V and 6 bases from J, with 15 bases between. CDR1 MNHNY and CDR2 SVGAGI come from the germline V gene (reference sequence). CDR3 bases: TGTGCCAGCAGTTTCTTCCAGGCCGGGGATGAAAAACTGTTTTTT. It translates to CASSFFQAGDEKLFF.

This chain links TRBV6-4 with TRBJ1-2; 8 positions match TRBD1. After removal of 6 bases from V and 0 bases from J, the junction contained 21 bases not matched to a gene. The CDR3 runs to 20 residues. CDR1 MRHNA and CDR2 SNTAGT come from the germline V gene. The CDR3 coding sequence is TGTGCCAGCAGGTGGTCCCCCCTTGACAGGGGATTTTCTCCTAACTATGGCTACACCTTC. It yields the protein CASRWSPLDRGFSPNYGYTF.

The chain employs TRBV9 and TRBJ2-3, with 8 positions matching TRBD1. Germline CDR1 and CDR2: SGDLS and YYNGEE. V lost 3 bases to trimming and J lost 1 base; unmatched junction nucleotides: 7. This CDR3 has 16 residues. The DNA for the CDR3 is TGTGCCAGCAGCGGACAGGGGAGAGGCGGCACAGATACGCAGTATTTT. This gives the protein CASSGQGRGGTDTQYF.

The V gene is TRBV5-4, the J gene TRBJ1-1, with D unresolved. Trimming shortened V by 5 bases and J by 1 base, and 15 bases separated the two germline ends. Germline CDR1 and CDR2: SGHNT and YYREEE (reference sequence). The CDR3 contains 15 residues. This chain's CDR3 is CASRGRRAGNTEAFF. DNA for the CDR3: TGTGCCAGCAGGGGCAGGCGGGCCGGGAACACTGAAGCTTTCTTT.

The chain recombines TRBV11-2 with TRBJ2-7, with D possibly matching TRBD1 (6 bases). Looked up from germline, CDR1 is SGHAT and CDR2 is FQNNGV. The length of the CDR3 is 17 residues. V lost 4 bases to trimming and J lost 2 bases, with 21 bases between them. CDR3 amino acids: CASSSGDGRGIAYEQYF. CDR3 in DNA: TGTGCCAGCAGCTCTGGGGATGGCAGGGGAATCGCCTACGAGCAGTACTTC. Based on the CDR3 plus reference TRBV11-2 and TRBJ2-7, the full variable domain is EAGVAQSPRYKIIEKRQSVAFWCNPISGHATLYWYQQILGQGPKLLIQFQNNGVVDDSQLPKDRFSAERLKGVDSTLKIQPAKLEDSAVYLCASSSGDGRGIAYEQYFGPGTRLTVT.

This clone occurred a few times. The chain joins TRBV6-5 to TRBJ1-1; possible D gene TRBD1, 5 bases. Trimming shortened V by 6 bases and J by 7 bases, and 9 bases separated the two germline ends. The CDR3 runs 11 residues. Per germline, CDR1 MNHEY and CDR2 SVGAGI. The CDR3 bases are TGTGCCAGCAGGCGAGGACATGAAGCTTTCTTT. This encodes CASRRGHEAFF.

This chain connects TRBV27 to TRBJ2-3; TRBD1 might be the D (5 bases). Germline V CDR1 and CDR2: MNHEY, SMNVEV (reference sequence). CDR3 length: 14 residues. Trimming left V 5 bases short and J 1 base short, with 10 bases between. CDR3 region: CASSTLGRTDTQYF. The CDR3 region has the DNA TGTGCCAGCAGTACACTGGGGCGCACAGATACGCAGTATTTT.

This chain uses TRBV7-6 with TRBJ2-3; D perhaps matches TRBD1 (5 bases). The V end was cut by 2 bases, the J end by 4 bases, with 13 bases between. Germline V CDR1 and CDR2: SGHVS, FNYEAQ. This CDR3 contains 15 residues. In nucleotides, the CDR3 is TGTGCCAGCAGCTTAATGACAGTCAACGCAGATACGCAGTATTTT. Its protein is CASSLMTVNADTQYF.

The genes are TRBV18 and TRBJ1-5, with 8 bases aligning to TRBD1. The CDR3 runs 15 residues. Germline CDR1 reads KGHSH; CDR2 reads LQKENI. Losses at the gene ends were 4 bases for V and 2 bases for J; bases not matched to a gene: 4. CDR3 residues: CASSQSTGGNQPQHF. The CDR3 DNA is TGTGCCAGCTCACAATCGACAGGGGGCAATCAGCCCCAGCATTTT.

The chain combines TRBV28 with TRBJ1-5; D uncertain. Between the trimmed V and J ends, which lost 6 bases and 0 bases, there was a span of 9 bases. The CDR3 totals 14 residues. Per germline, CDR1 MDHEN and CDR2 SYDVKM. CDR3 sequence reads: CASSMSSSNQPQHF. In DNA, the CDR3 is TGTGCCAGCAGCATGAGTAGTAGCAATCAGCCCCAGCATTTT.

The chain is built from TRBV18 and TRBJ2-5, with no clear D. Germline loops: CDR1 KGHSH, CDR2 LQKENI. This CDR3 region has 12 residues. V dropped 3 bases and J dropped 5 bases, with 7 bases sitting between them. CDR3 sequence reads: CASSPSRETQYF. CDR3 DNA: TGTGCCAGCTCACCCTCCCGGGAGACCCAGTACTTC.

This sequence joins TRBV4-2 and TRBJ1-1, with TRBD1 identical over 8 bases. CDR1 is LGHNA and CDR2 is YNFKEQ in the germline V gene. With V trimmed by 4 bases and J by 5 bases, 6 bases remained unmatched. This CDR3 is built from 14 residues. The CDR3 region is CASSLDRGGTEAFF. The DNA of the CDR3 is TGTGCCAGCAGCCTCGACAGGGGAGGTACTGAAGCTTTCTTT.

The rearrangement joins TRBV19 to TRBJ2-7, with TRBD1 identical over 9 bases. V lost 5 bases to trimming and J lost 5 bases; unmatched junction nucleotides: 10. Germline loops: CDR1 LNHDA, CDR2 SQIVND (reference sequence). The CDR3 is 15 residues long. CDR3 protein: CASSSPGTGRDEQYF. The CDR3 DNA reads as TGTGCCAGTAGTTCACCCGGGACAGGGAGAGACGAGCAGTACTTC.

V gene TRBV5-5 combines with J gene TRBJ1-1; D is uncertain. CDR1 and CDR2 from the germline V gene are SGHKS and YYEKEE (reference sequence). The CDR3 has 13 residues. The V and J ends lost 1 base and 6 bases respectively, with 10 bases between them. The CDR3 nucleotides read TGTGCCAGCAGCTTGAGTCCGAGCCCTGAAGCTTTCTTT. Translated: CASSLSPSPEAFF.

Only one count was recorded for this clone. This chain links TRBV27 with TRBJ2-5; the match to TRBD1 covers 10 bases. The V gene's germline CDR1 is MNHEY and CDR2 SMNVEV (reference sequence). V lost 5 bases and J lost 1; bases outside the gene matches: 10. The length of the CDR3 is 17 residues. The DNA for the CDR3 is TGTGCCAGCAGTCCTCGGACAGGGGGGATCGTCCAAGAGACCCAGTACTTC. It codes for CASSPRTGGIVQETQYF.

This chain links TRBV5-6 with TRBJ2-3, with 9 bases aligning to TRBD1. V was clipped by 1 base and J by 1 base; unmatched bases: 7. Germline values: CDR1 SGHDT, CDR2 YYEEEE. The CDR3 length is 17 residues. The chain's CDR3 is CASSLLGTGRGTDTQYF. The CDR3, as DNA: TGTGCCAGCAGCTTGTTGGGGACAGGGCGAGGCACAGATACGCAGTATTTT.

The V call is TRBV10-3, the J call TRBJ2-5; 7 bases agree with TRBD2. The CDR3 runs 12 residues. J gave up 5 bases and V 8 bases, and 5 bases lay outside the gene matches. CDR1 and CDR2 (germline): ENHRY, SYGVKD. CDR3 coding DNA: TGTGCCATCGGACTAGGGCTTGAGACCCAGTACTTC. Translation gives CAIGLGLETQYF.

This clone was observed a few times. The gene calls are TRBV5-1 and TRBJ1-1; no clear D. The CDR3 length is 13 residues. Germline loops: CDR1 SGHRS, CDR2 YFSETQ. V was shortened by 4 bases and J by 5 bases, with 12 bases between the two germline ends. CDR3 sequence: CASSPLAWTEAFF. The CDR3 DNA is TGCGCCAGCAGCCCCCTGGCATGGACTGAAGCTTTCTTT.

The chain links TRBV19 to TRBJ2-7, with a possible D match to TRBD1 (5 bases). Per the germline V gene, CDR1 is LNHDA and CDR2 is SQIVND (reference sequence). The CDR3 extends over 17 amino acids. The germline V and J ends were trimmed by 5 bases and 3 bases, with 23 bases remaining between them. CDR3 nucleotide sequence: TGTGCCAGTAGTGAAAGGACACTACAAGGTGACGTCTACGAGCAGTACTTC. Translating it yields CASSERTLQGDVYEQYF.

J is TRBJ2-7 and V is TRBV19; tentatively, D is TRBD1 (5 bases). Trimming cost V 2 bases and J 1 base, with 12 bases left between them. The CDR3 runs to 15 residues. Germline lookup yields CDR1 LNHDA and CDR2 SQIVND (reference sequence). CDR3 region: CASSIRPGWSYEQYF. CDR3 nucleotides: TGTGCCAGTAGTATACGGCCAGGGTGGTCCTACGAGCAGTACTTC.

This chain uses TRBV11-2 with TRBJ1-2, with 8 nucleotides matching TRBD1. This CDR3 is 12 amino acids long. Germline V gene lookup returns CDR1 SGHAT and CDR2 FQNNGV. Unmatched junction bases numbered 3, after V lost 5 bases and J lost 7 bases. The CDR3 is CASSPDRAGYTF. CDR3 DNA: TGTGCCAGCAGCCCGGACAGGGCTGGCTACACCTTC.

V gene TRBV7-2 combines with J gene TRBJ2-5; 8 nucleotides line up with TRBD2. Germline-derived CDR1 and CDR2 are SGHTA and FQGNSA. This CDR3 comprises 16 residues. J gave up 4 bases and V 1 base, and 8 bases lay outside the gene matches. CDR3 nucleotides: TGTGCCAGCAGCTTAGTCCGGGGGGCGGGGGGAGAGACCCAGTACTTC. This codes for CASSLVRGAGGETQYF.

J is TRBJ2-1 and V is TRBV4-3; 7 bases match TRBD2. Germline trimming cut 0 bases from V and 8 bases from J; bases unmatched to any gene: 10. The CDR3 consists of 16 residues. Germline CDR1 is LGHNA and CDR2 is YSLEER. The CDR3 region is CASSQETGGSRDEQFF. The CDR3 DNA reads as TGCGCCAGCAGCCAAGAAACAGGCGGGAGCAGAGATGAGCAGTTCTTC.

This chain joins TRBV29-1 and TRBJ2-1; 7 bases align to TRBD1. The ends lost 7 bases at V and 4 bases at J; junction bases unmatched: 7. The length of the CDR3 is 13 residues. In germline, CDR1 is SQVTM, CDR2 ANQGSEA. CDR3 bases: TGCAGCGCCCCGGGACAGCCGTACAATGAGCAGTTCTTC. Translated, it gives CSAPGQPYNEQFF.